This TCR beta chain was retrieved from a study of T cells in Graves' hyperthyroidism and ophthalmopathy. Overall study results and limits: Most expanded thyroid clonotypes above 0.001 also appeared in blood.

This clonotype was seen ten or more times. As yet, its antigen is unknown. The V segment lost 6 bases and the J segment 4 bases; nucleotides outside the gene matches: 6. This CDR3 has 14 residues. CDR1 and CDR2 from the germline V gene are MNHEY and SMNVEV (reference sequence). Researchers amplified the TCR beta CDR3 regions from RNA transcripts. The primer set for the first-round RT-PCR of the TCR CDR3 was HTBI. In TCRdb, the multiplex PCR reads were re-called with MiXCR into one record per CDR3 protein. The sample has more than 300,000 distinct CDR3 sequences; less than 20% are singletons. Ophthalmopathy cases scored 3 or more on the Clinical Activity Score and 4 or more on NOSPECS grade, with duration below 3 months. PBMCs stemmed from 10 ml fresh peripheral blood.

Sequenced: blood. The chain links TRBV27 to TRBJ1-2, with 9 bases lining up with TRBD1. The sequence was collected from a man aged 18 to 29 with Graves' ophthalmopathy. CDR3 in DNA: TGTGCCAGCAGGTTACAGGGGGCAGGCTATGGCTACACCTTC. Translation: CASRLQGAGYGYTF.